This TCR beta chain was sequenced during a study of CXCR3-negative and CXCR3-positive naive CD8 T cells. Points from the study as a whole: Most assays were run on fresh PBMCs (CXCR3 expression partially decreased after cryopreservation).

UMI-tagged TRB cDNA libraries were built via 5' RACE. TCRdb re-called the 5' RACE reads and catalogs CDR3 proteins one per entry, DNA excluded. The table for this sample gives 50,000 to 75,000 distinct CDR3 sequences. In the case of this clonotype: Its antigen remains unidentified.

The CDR3 has 16 residues. Germline V CDR1 and CDR2: MGHRA, YSYEKL. This TCR derives from a human donor in good health. Some clones in this sample may be carry-over from other donors' samples. The sample was naive CXCR3- CD8+ T cells from blood. Subset meaning: CD45RO-CCR7+CD27+CD95- naive CD8+ T cells lacking CXCR3 (TNR3-). The chain links TRBV4-1 to TRBJ2-3; no DNA is available, so the TRBD1 call from TCRdb remains unchecked. This CDR3 is CASSQAPVAFTYTQYF.